Listed below are T cell receptor beta chains from one sample, sequenced in a study of cytomegalovirus exposure and HLA in healthy donors. This table comes from immunoSEQ multiplex PCR, and its TCRdb copy is limited to in-frame clones, with some not included. Of more than 95,000 clones listed, approximately 17% are singletons. The sample comprised PBMCs. These receptors were collected from a female donor in good health and CMV-seropositive. Each CDR3 is given with its conserved first and last residue. The D gene is left open where the match is weak. Size is stated for part of the rows, as once, few or many counts, or as a class when the clone is expanded.

j_call clone_size d_call v_call cdr3_aa cdr3_nt
TRBJ2-5 few - TRBV19 CASSIGRDYQETQYF TGTGCCAGTAGTATAGGGAGGGACTACCAAGAGACCCAGTACTTC
TRBJ2-2 few TRBD1 TRBV16 CASSQSRTGANTGELFF TGTGCCAGCAGCCAATCGCGAACAGGGGCGAACACCGGGGAGCTGTTTTTT
TRBJ1-2 - - TRBV28 CASRITGEGYTF TGTGCCAGCAGGATTACCGGGGAAGGCTACACCTTC
TRBJ1-2 few - TRBV6-1 CASSEGRGGAYGYTF TGTGCCAGCAGTGAGGGGAGAGGGGGAGCTTATGGCTACACCTTC
TRBJ1-4 few - TRBV2 CASREDSWEKLFF TGTGCCAGCAGGGAAGACAGTTGGGAAAAACTGTTTTTT
TRBJ1-5 - - TRBV18 CASSWGVQDQPQHF TGTGCCAGCTCTTGGGGGGTCCAGGATCAGCCCCAGCATTTT
TRBJ2-6 many - TRBV6-5 CASSYSGGSGANVLTF TGTGCCAGCAGTTACTCAGGGGGCTCTGGGGCCAACGTCCTGACTTTC
TRBJ2-2 - TRBD2 TRBV9 CASSGLASGELFF TGTGCCAGCAGCGGACTAGCTAGCGGGGAGCTGTTTTTT
TRBJ2-3 - TRBD2 TRBV4-1 CASSQVVSSGADTQYF TGCGCCAGCAGCCAAGTTGTATCTAGCGGGGCTGATACGCAGTATTTT
TRBJ2-1 - - TRBV29-1 CSVRSRQLDSYNEQFF TGCAGCGTCCGGTCCAGACAACTTGACTCCTACAATGAGCAGTTCTTC
TRBJ1-3 once - TRBV4-2 CASSQDLGTYSGNTIYF TGTGCCAGCAGCCAAGATCTCGGGACATACTCTGGAAACACCATATATTTT
TRBJ2-5 - - TRBV7-9 CASSSRKHQETQYF TGTGCCAGCAGCTCTAGAAAACACCAAGAGACCCAGTACTTC
TRBJ1-1 few TRBD1 TRBV29-1 CSVAPQGGTEAFF TGCAGCGTGGCCCCACAGGGGGGTACTGAAGCTTTCTTT
TRBJ1-2 few - TRBV10-2 CASSEQNYGYTF TGCGCCAGCAGTGAACAGAACTATGGCTACACCTTC
TRBJ1-5 few - TRBV27 CASTSIGGGNQPQHF TGTGCCAGCACTTCCATTGGCGGGGGCAATCAGCCCCAGCATTTT
TRBJ1-3 - - TRBV5-1 CASSLSRGNTIYF TGCGCCAGCAGCTTGAGCCGGGGAAACACCATATATTTT
TRBJ1-6 - - TRBV28 CASSSPLAVFNSPLHF TGTGCCAGCAGTTCCCCCCTGGCAGTTTTTAATTCACCCCTCCACTTT
TRBJ1-5 few TRBD1 TRBV5-1 CASSLKGGIYSNQPQHF TGCGCCAGCAGCTTGAAAGGGGGCATATATAGCAATCAGCCCCAGCATTTT
TRBJ1-5 - - TRBV6-5 CASSRGNRGNQPQHF TGTGCCAGCAGTAGGGGAAACAGGGGCAATCAGCCCCAGCATTTT
TRBJ2-5 few - TRBV9 CASSVDQGGLETQYF TGTGCCAGCAGCGTAGATCAGGGCGGTTTGGAGACCCAGTACTTC
TRBJ2-3 few TRBD1 TRBV10-1 CAAGTGGYLSTDTQYF TGCGCCGCCGGGACAGGGGGCTACCTGAGCACAGATACGCAGTATTTT
TRBJ2-7 - TRBD1 TRBV6-1 CASSENQGAGIYEQYF TGTGCCAGCAGTGAAAATCAGGGGGCGGGAATCTACGAGCAGTACTTC
TRBJ2-5 - TRBD2 TRBV5-4 CASSSQGGTQETQYF TGTGCCAGCAGCTCCCAGGGAGGGACCCAAGAGACCCAGTACTTC
TRBJ2-7 - - TRBV10-3 CAISETGFYEQYF TGTGCCATCAGTGAGACAGGATTCTACGAGCAGTACTTC
TRBJ2-5 - TRBD2 TRBV4-1 CASSQDSSGILSETQYF TGCGCCAGCAGCCAAGATAGCAGCGGGATTCTGTCAGAGACCCAGTACTTC
TRBJ2-5 - - TRBV29-1 CSVESTGWGTQYF TGCAGCGTTGAATCCACAGGGTGGGGGACCCAGTACTTC
TRBJ1-2 few TRBD1 TRBV5-1 CASSLDSAGGYGYTF TGCGCCAGCAGCTTGGATTCAGCAGGGGGCTATGGCTACACCTTC
TRBJ2-3 few - TRBV4-3 CASSQEISGLTDTQYF TGCGCCAGCAGCCAAGAGATTAGCGGTCTCACAGATACGCAGTATTTT
TRBJ1-1 - - TRBV9 CASSVQGSAEAFF TGTGCCAGCAGCGTACAGGGGAGCGCTGAAGCTTTCTTT
TRBJ2-7 - TRBD2 TRBV28 CASSTSGSEYEQYF TGTGCCAGCAGTACTAGCGGGAGCGAGTACGAGCAGTACTTC
TRBJ2-7 few TRBD2 TRBV4-1 CASSQSGRSFYEQYF TGCGCCAGCAGCCAGAGCGGGAGAAGTTTCTACGAGCAGTACTTC
TRBJ1-5 - TRBD1 TRBV27 CASSLRTGPYQPQHF TGTGCCAGCAGTTTGAGGACAGGCCCCTATCAGCCCCAGCATTTT
TRBJ1-5 - - TRBV6-1 CASSQDTYLYQPQHF TGTGCCAGCAGCCAGGACACCTATCTTTATCAGCCCCAGCATTTT